The following is a T cell receptor (beta chain) sequence with its context. The RNA, about 0.45 to 1 ug, was put through reverse transcription using random hexamers. One entry per CDR3 protein, called by TCRdb with MiXCR from the immunoSEQ multiplex PCR reads. The repertoire consists of approximately 260,000 distinct CDR3 sequences, with about 95% occurring once and the leading ten covering about 0.1%. The sample originates from a study of CD8 T cells in Susac syndrome. The V gene's germline CDR1 is MGHRA and CDR2 YSYEKL. V gave up 2 bases and J gave up 0 bases, with 16 bases separating them. The CDR3 loop spans 18 amino acids.

The sample taken for sequencing was CD4+ T cells from PBMCs. The V and J genes are TRBV4-1 and TRBJ2-2, with D possibly TRBD1 on 6 matching bases. This clonotype was obtained from a human donor with Susac syndrome. CDR3 DNA sequence: TGCGCCAGCAGCCAAAAGGACAGAATGGTCGCGAACACCGGGGAGCTGTTTTTT. It codes for CASSQKDRMVANTGELFF.